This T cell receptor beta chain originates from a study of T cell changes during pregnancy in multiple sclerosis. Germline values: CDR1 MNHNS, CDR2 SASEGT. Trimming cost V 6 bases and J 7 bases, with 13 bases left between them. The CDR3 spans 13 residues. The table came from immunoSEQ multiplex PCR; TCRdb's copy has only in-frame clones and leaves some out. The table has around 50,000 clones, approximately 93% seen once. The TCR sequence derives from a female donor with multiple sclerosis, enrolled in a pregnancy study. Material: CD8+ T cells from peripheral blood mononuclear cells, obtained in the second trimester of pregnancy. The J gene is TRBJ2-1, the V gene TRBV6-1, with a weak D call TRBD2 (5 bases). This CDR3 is CASRPTGNNEQFF. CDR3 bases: TGTGCCAGCAGACCGACGGGGAATAATGAGCAGTTCTTC.